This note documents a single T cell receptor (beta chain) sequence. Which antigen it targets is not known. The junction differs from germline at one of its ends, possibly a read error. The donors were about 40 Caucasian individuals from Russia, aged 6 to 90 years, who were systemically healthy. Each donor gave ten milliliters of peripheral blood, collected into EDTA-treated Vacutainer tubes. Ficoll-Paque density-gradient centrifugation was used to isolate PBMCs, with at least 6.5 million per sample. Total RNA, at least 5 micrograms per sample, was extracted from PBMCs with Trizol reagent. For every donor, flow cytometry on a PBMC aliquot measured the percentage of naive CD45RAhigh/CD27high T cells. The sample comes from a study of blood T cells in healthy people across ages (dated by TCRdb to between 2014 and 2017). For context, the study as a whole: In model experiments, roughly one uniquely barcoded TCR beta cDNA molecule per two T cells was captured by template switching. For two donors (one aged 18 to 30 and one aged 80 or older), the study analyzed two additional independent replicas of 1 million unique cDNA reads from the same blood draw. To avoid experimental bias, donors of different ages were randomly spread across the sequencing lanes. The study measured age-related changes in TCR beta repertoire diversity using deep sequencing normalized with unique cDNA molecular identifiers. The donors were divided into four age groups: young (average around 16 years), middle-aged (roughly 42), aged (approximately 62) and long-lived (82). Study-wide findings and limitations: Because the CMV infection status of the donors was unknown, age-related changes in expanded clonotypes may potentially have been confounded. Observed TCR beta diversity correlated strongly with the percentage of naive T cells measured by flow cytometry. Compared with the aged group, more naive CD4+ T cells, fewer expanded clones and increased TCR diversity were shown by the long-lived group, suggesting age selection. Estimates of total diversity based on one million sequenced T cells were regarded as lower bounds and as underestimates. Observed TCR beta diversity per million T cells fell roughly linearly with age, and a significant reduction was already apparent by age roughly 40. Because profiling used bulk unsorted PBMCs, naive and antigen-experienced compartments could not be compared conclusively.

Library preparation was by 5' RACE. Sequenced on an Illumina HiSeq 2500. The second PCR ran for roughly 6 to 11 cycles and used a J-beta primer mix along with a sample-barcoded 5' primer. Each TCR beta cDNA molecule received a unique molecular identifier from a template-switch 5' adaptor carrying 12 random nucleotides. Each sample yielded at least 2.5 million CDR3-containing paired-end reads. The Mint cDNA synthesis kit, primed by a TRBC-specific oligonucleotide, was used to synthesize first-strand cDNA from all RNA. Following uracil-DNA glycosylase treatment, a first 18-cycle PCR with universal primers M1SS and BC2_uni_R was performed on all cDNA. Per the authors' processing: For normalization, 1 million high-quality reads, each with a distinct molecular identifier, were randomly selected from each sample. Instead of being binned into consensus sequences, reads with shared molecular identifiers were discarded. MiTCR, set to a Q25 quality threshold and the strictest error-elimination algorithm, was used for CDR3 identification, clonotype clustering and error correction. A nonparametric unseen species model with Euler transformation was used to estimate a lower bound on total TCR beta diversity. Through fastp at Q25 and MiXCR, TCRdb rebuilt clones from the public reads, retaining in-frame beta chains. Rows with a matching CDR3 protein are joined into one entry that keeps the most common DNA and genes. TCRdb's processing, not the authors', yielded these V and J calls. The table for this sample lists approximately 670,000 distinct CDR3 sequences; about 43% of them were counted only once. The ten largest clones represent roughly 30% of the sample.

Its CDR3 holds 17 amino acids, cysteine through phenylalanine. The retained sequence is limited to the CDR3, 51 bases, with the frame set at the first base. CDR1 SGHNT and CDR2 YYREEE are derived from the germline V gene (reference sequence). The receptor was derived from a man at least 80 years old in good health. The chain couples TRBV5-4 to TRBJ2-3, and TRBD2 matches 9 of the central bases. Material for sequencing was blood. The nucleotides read TGTGCCAGCAGCCCCCGGGGAGCGGGGGGCCGCACTGATACGCAGTATTTT. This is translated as CASSPRGAGGRTDTQYF. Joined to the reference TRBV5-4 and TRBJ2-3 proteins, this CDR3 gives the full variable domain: ETGVTQSPTHLIKTRGQQVTLRCSSQSGHNTVSWYQQALGQGPQFIFQYYREEENGRGNFPPRFSGLQFPNYSSELNVNALELDDSALYLCASSPRGAGGRTDTQYFGPGTRLTVL.